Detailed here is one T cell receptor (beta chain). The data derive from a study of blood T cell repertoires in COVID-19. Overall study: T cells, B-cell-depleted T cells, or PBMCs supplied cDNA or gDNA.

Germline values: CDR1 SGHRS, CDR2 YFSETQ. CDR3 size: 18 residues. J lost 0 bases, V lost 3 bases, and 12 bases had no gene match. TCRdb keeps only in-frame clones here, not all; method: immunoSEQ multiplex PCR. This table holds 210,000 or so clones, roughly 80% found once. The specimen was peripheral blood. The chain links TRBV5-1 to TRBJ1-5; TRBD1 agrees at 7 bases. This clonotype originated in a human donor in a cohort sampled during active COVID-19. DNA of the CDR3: TGCGCCAGCAGCTGGGGGTCACCAGGGGGGAATAGCAATCAGCCCCAGCATTTT. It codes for CASSWGSPGGNSNQPQHF.